This TCR beta chain emerged from a study of T cells after yellow fever vaccination. Whole-study findings and limits: It was the secondary response that reached its peak faster, day 5 versus 15, but it was weaker. Overlap between CD4 and CD8 compartments was detected for a small share of clonotypes. High-abundance clonotypes from the bulk population could contaminate FACS-sorted repertoires.

Conversion of TCR transcripts into cDNA relied on 5'RACE template switching, which added a universal primer site and UMIs. TCRdb reanalysed the 5' RACE reads using MiXCR and keeps one entry per CDR3 protein. The sample yields 170,000 or so distinct CDR3 sequences, 5.5% to 8% seen once. The CDR3 covers 11 residues. Looked up from germline, CDR1 is SGHDT and CDR2 is YYEEEE. Comment on this clonotype: What it binds is not known. An end of the junction does not agree with germline; a read error may underlie this.

This clonotype was obtained from a man between 18 and 35 years old who received the YFV17D yellow fever vaccine. J is TRBJ2-7 and V is TRBV5-6; the D is unclear. The sequenced sample was CD4+ T cells sorted from PBMCs, obtained on the day of the first yellow fever vaccination. CDR3 loop: CVSSWGYEQYF. Written as DNA, the CDR3 is TGTGTCAGCAGCTGGGGCTACGAGCAGTACTTC.